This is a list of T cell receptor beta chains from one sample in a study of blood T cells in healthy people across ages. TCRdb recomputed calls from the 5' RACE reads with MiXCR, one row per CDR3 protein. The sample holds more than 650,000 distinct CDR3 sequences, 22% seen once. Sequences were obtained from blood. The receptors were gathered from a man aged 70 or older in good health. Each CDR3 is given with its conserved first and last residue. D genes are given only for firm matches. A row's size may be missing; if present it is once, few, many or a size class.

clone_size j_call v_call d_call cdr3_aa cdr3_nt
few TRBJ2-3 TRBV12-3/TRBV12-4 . CASSPGYSTDTQYF TGTGCCAGCAGCCCAGGATACAGCACAGATACGCAGTATTTT
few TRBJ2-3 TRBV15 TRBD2 CATSRELAGSSDTQYF TGTGCCACCAGCAGGGAACTAGCGGGATCATCAGATACGCAGTATTTT
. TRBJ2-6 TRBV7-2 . CASSITSTSSGANVLTF TGTGCCAGCAGCATAACGTCTACTTCCTCTGGGGCCAACGTCCTGACTTTC
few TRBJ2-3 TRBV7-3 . CASSLSLHTDTQYF TGTGCCAGCAGCTTATCGCTACACACAGATACGCAGTATTTT
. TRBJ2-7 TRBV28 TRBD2 CASSFGGIPYEQYF TGTGCCAGCAGTTTCGGGGGGATCCCCTACGAGCAGTACTTC
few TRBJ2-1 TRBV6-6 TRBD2 CASMMASGATEQFF TGTGCCAGCATGATGGCTAGCGGGGCCACTGAGCAGTTCTTC
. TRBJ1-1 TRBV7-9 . CASSSTLGTAQAFF TGTGCCAGCAGCTCTACGCTCGGGACGGCCCAAGCTTTCTTT
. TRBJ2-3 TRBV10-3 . CAISEWLGENTDTQYF TGTGCCATCAGTGAGTGGTTAGGGGAGAACACAGATACGCAGTATTTT
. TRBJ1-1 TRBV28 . CASGQDRPEAFF TGTGCCAGCGGACAAGACAGGCCTGAAGCTTTCTTT
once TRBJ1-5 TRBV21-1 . CAGSKRQGPSDRPQHF TGTGCCGGCAGCAAAAGGCAGGGCCCCAGCGATCGGCCCCAGCATTTT
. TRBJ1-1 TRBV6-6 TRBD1 CASSYLGEGASLAFF TGTGCCAGCAGTTATCTGGGGGAGGGGGCGAGTTTAGCTTTCTTT
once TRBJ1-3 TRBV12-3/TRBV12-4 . CASTRQLSGNTIYF TGTGCCAGCACCCGACAGCTCTCTGGAAACACCATATATTTT
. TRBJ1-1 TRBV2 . CASSSQPKAFF TGTGCCAGCAGTAGCCAGCCGAAAGCTTTCTTT
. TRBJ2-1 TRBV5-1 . CASSPTSGTNNEQFF TGCGCCAGCAGCCCGACCTCGGGCACGAACAATGAGCAGTTCTTC
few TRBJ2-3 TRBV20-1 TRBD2 CSGIRRGAGVTDTQYF TGCAGTGGCATCCGTAGGGGAGCGGGGGTTACAGATACGCAGTATTTT
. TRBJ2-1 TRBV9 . CASSVEVFGDEQFF TGTGCCAGCAGCGTAGAAGTCTTTGGTGATGAGCAGTTCTTC
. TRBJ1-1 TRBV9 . CASSERPVQFF TGTGCCAGCAGCGAGAGGCCGGTTCAATTCTTT
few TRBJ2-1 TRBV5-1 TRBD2 CASRGLAMSDEQFF TGCGCCAGCAGAGGACTAGCTATGTCCGATGAGCAGTTCTTC
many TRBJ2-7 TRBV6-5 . CASSSTPRETEQYF TGTGCCAGCAGTTCAACTCCTAGGGAGACCGAGCAGTACTTC
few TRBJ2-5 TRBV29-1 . CSVAMGTHQETQYF TGCAGCGTGGCAATGGGGACACACCAAGAGACCCAGTACTTC
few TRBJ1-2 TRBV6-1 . CASSGTQYGYTF TGTGCCAGCAGTGGGACCCAATATGGCTACACCTTC
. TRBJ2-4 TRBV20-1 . CSAPMPGNIQYF TGCAGTGCTCCCATGCCGGGAAACATTCAGTACTTC